Presented here are 24 T cell receptor beta chains from one specimen sequenced in a study of cytomegalovirus exposure and HLA in healthy donors. Primers for the PCR totalled 60 Vbeta and 13 Jbeta. Libraries were prepared by immunoSEQ multiplex PCR; TCRdb keeps only in-frame clonotypes and omits some of them. Altogether 150,000 to 200,000 clones are present, 55% to 75% being singletons, with the ten largest covering roughly 2.5%. Sequencing input: PBMCs. The receptors derive from a human donor in good health.

The chain uses TRBV7-3 and TRBJ2-2, with 11 bases matching TRBD1. Trimming at V came to 6 bases and at J to 5 bases, leaving 5 bases not matched to a gene. Germline V gives CDR1 SGHTA, CDR2 FQGTGA. The CDR3 consists of 15 residues. CDR3: CASRPGTGGTGELFF. The CDR3 nucleotides read TGTGCCAGCAGACCCGGGACAGGGGGAACCGGGGAGCTGTTTTTT.

A remark on this clone: This sample includes further DNA sequences coding for the same CDR3. The chain couples TRBV4-1 to TRBJ2-1; 9 bases match TRBD2. Germline loops: CDR1 MGHRA, CDR2 YSYEKL. Germline trimming cut 1 base from V and 1 base from J; bases unmatched to any gene: 2. CDR3 length equals 16 residues. CDR3 in DNA: TGCGCCAGCAGCCAAGGGCTAGCGGGGTCCTACAATGAGCAGTTCTTC. This translates into CASSQGLAGSYNEQFF.

The chain uses TRBV7-3 and TRBJ2-3; TRBD2 matches 9 bases. Germline CDR1 SGHTA, CDR2 FQGTGA. The V and J ends lost 4 bases and 8 bases, in that order; junction bases with no gene match: 13. This CDR3 has 16 residues. CDR3 DNA: TGTGCCAGCAGCTCCACCATAGCGGGGGCCACCGGTACGCAGTATTTT. Protein product: CASSSTIAGATGTQYF.

The chain combines TRBV4-3 with TRBJ1-6; a weak D match, TRBD1 (6 bases). Germline V gene lookup returns CDR1 LGHNA and CDR2 YSLEER. The CDR3 consists of 15 residues. V shed 3 bases and J shed 5 bases, with 11 bases lying between them. The CDR3 sequence: CASSQNYRDNSPLHF. The CDR3 region has the DNA TGCGCCAGCAGCCAGAATTACAGGGATAATTCACCCCTCCACTTT.

V usage is TRBV5-4 and J usage is TRBJ1-2; D is perhaps TRBD1 (6 bases). The germline V and J ends were trimmed by 0 bases and 7 bases, with 10 bases remaining between them. Germline CDR1 SGHNT, CDR2 YYREEE (reference sequence). The CDR3 sequence is 13 residues long. Here the CDR3 reads CASSLGTDGGYTF. The CDR3, as DNA: TGTGCCAGCAGCTTGGGGACAGATGGTGGCTACACCTTC.

The chain joins TRBV5-6 to TRBJ1-2; 7 bases fit TRBD1. In germline, CDR1 is SGHDT, CDR2 YYEEEE. The CDR3 length is 15 residues. Unmatched junction bases numbered 10, after V lost 6 bases and J lost 2 bases. CDR3 DNA: TGTGCCAGCATCGGGAGGGGGGACAGCAACTATGGCTACACCTTC. It translates to CASIGRGDSNYGYTF.

This chain links TRBV7-8 with TRBJ1-4, with a possible D match to TRBD1 (6 bases). This CDR3 contains 15 residues. V was clipped by 1 base and J by 8 bases, with 14 bases between them. From germline, CDR1 is SGHVS and CDR2 FQNEAQ. CDR3: CASSLGSRGEEKLFF. CDR3 bases: TGTGCCAGCAGCTTAGGTTCCAGGGGTGAGGAAAAACTGTTTTTT.

J is TRBJ1-3 and V is TRBV5-1; a possible D gene is TRBD1 (5 bases). CDR1 and CDR2 (germline): SGHRS, YFSETQ. Deletions cut 0 bases from V and 4 bases from J, with 20 bases between. The CDR3 is made up of 18 amino acids. CDR3 nucleotides: TGCGCCAGCAGCTTGGCCGGGTCGGACATCCGCCTGGGAAACACCATATATTTT. Translation: CASSLAGSDIRLGNTIYF.

DNA for the CDR3: TGTGCCAGCAGTGATCTAACAGGGGGCGAGCAGTACTTC. Translation gives CASSDLTGGEQYF. The chain joins TRBV25-1 to TRBJ2-7; 8 bases agree with TRBD1. Losses at the gene ends were 3 bases for V and 6 bases for J; bases not matched to a gene: 4. Germline-derived CDR1 and CDR2 are MGHDK and SYGVNS. The CDR3 totals 13 residues.

This clone was seen a few times. V is TRBV19 and J is TRBJ1-5, with D possibly matching TRBD1 (6 bases). V was clipped by 9 bases and J by 0 bases, with 15 bases between them. Germline assignment: CDR1 LNHDA and CDR2 SQIVND (reference sequence). The CDR3 has 15 amino acids. The CDR3 loop reads CASDGRGNSNQPQHF. CDR3 bases: TGTGCCAGCGATGGGAGGGGGAATAGCAATCAGCCCCAGCATTTT.

The V and J genes are TRBV7-9 and TRBJ2-3; D is possibly TRBD2 (7 bases). V lost 1 base, J lost 1 base, and 15 bases lay in between. CDR3 size: 17 residues. Germline values: CDR1 SEHNR, CDR2 FQNEAQ (reference sequence). CDR3 region: CASSLGLGGRGTDTQYF. Here the CDR3 DNA reads TGTGCCAGCAGCTTAGGATTGGGGGGGCGAGGCACAGATACGCAGTATTTT.

The V and J genes are TRBV7-3 and TRBJ2-5; TRBD2 agrees at 11 bases. Germline CDR1 reads SGHTA; CDR2 reads FQGTGA. Trimming removed 5 bases from V and 5 bases from J; junction bases left unmatched: 10. The CDR3 contains 16 residues. CDR3 DNA: TGTGCCAGCAGCCTTCATAGCGGGGGGGCCTCGGAGACCCAGTACTTC. It is translated as CASSLHSGGASETQYF.

J is TRBJ1-5 and V is TRBV4-1; D is perhaps TRBD1 (6 bases). V was cut by 0 bases and J by 2 bases, with 14 bases left in between. Germline-derived CDR1 and CDR2 are MGHRA and YSYEKL. The CDR3 loop spans 17 amino acids. CDR3 sequence reads: CASSQDFGGIGNQPQHF. DNA for the CDR3: TGCGCCAGCAGCCAAGATTTTGGGGGCATTGGCAATCAGCCCCAGCATTTT.

The chain uses TRBV2 and TRBJ1-5; D possibly corresponds to TRBD1 (5 bases). Trimming pared 8 bases from V and 7 bases from J, leaving 12 bases between. Germline V gene data show CDR1 as SNHLY and CDR2 as FYNNEI. This CDR3 is built from 12 residues. CDR3 protein: CASGRAGQPQHF. DNA for the CDR3: TGTGCCAGCGGCAGGGCGGGACAGCCCCAGCATTTT.

The chain carries TRBV6-1 and TRBJ2-3; 10 bases map to TRBD2. From germline, CDR1 is MNHNS and CDR2 SASEGT. After removal of 0 bases from V and 4 bases from J, the junction contained 1 base not matched to a gene. This CDR3 has 15 amino acids. CDR3 bases: TGTGCCAGCAGTGAAGCAGCGGGGGGGCCAGATACGCAGTATTTT. Protein: CASSEAAGGPDTQYF.

The chain employs TRBV30 and TRBJ1-6; D is unresolved. V shed 2 bases and J shed 7 bases, with 6 bases lying between them. Germline V lookup: CDR1 GTSNPN, CDR2 SVGIG (reference sequence). This CDR3 region has 12 residues. DNA of the CDR3: TGTGCCTGGAGTCCACGGAATTCACCCCTCCACTTT. It specifies CAWSPRNSPLHF. Combining the CDR3 with reference TRBV30 and TRBJ1-6 gives the whole variable domain SQTIHQWPATLVQPVGSPLSLECTVEGTSNPNLYWYRQAAGRGLQLLFYSVGIGQISSEVPQNLSASRPQDRQFILSSKKLLLSDSGFYLCAWSPRNSPLHFGNGTRLTVT.

This clone occurred once. The chain recombines TRBV7-9 with TRBJ1-1; TRBD1 agrees at 8 bases. J lost 5 bases, V lost 3 bases, and 5 bases had no gene match. The germline V gene encodes CDR1 SEHNR and CDR2 FQNEAQ (reference sequence). The CDR3 extends over 14 amino acids. DNA for the CDR3: TGTGCCAGCAGCTTGGCAGGGGGCGAAACTGAAGCTTTCTTT. It codes for CASSLAGGETEAFF. The full variable domain, completed using reference TRBV7-9 and TRBJ1-1, is DTGVSQNPRHKITKRGQNVTFRCDPISEHNRLYWYRQTLGQGPEFLTYFQNEAQLEKSRLLSDRFSAERPKGSFSTLEIQRTEQGDSAMYLCASSLAGGETEAFFGQGTRLTVV.

The V and J genes are TRBV5-8 and TRBJ2-1, with D tentatively TRBD1 (7 bases). This CDR3 region has 15 residues. Germline CDR1 reads SGHTS; CDR2 reads YDEGEE. Trimming pared 3 bases from V and 4 bases from J, leaving 14 bases between. This chain's CDR3 is CASSSGAGGYNEQFF. The CDR3 DNA follows: TGTGCCAGCAGCTCGGGCGCAGGGGGGTACAATGAGCAGTTCTTC.

The genes are TRBV6-1 and TRBJ2-3, with a possible D match to TRBD1 (5 bases). Deletions cut 8 bases from V and 6 bases from J, with 12 bases between. The CDR3 spans 12 residues. Germline V gene lookup returns CDR1 MNHNS and CDR2 SASEGT. DNA of the CDR3: TGTGCCAGCGGGGCCCTGCGGGATACGCAGTATTTT. Its translation is CASGALRDTQYF.

This chain joins TRBV7-2 and TRBJ2-7; D might be TRBD1 (6 bases). Germline V gene lookup returns CDR1 SGHTA and CDR2 FQGNSA. The V end lost 1 base, the J end lost 0 bases, and 13 bases lay between the germline ends. CDR3 length: 16 residues. CDR3 region: CASSLGPPGDSYEQYF. The DNA for the CDR3 is TGTGCCAGCAGCTTAGGGCCCCCAGGGGACTCCTACGAGCAGTACTTC.

The count of this clone is one. The chain joins TRBV30 to TRBJ2-5; 10 bases line up with TRBD1. The end of the DNA fits TRBJ2-7 better, so the J call may be wrong. The germline CDR1 and CDR2 sequences are GTSNPN and SVGIG (reference sequence). The CDR3 is 16 residues long. The CDR3, as DNA: TGTGCCTGGACCCCCCCGGGGGACAGGGGCAGCTACGAGCAGTACTTC. Protein product: CAWTPPGDRGSYEQYF.

CDR3 coding DNA: TGCGCCAGCAGCCAAGTCCCGACTAGCGGGGGGGCCGGTGAGCAGTTCTTC. It specifies CASSQVPTSGGAGEQFF. V and J are TRBV4-3 and TRBJ2-1; 14 nucleotides align to TRBD2. The CDR3 loop spans 17 amino acids. Looked up from germline, CDR1 is LGHNA and CDR2 is YSLEER. V lost 1 base, J lost 9 bases, and 8 bases stayed unmatched.

The rearrangement joins TRBV7-2 to TRBJ1-3; D remains unclear. Trimming shortened V by 2 bases and J by 0 bases, and 8 bases separated the two germline ends. Germline CDR1 is SGHTA and CDR2 is FQGNSA. CDR3 length: 15 amino acids. CDR3 amino acids: CASSLRRFSGNTIYF. CDR3 nucleotides: TGTGCCAGCAGCTTACGCAGGTTCTCTGGAAACACCATATATTTT.

The chain links TRBV29-1 to TRBJ2-3; 7 bases align to TRBD1. Looked up from germline, CDR1 is SQVTM and CDR2 is ANQGSEA. J lost 4 bases, V lost 5 bases, and 6 bases had no gene match. The CDR3 runs to 13 residues. CDR3 amino acids: CSVRAGTADTQYF. CDR3 coding DNA: TGCAGCGTTCGGGCCGGGACAGCAGATACGCAGTATTTT.